This TCR beta chain was captured in a study of cytomegalovirus exposure and HLA in healthy donors. Looking at the study overall: It was reported in a later analysis that the same platform had been used for the 120 or so validation repertoires as for the roughly 650 first-cohort repertoires.

On this clone: The sample holds other DNA sequences that translate to the same CDR3.

Clones were sequenced by immunoSEQ multiplex PCR, and TCRdb holds only the in-frame ones, with some missing. The sample includes approximately 130,000 clones, around nine tenths of them seen just once. The CDR3 is 12 residues long. Trimming removed 5 bases from V and 2 bases from J, with 8 bases in between. CDR1 is GTSNPN and CDR2 is SVGIG in the germline V gene (reference sequence). The chain carries TRBV30 and TRBJ2-3; D might be TRBD2 (5 bases). The specimen sequenced was PBMCs. This clonotype was sampled from a woman under 30 in good health and CMV-seronegative. CDR3 amino acids: CAWREFTDTQYF. DNA of the CDR3: TGTGCCTGGCGGGAATTCACAGATACGCAGTATTTT.